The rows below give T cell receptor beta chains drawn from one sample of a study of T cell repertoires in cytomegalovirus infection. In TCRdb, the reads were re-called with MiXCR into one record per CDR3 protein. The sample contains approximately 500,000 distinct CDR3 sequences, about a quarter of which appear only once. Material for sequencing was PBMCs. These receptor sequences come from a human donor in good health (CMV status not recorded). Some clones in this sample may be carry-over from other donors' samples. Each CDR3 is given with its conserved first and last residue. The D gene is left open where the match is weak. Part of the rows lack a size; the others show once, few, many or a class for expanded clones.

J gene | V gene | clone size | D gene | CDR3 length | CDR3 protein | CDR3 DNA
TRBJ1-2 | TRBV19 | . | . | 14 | CASSIAGGTYGYTF | TGTGCCAGTAGTATAGCCGGCGGGACCTATGGCTACACCTTC
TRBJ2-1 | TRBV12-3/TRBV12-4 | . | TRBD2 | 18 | CASSTRLAAKSSYNEQFF | TGTGCCAGCAGTACTAGACTAGCGGCCAAGAGCTCCTACAATGAGCAGTTCTTC
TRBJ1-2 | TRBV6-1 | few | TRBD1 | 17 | CASSDPDRGRKNYGYTF | TGTGCCAGCAGTGACCCGGACAGGGGGAGAAAAAACTATGGCTACACCTTC
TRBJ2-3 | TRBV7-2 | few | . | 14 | CASSLILRPDTQYF | TGTGCCAGCAGCTTAATACTCCGCCCAGATACGCAGTATTTT
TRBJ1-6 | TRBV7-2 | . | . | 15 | CASSLLDSTNSPLHF | TGTGCCAGCAGCTTGCTGGACAGTACCAATTCACCCCTCCACTTT
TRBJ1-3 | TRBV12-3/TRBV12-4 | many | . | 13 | CANQLSSGNTIYF | TGTGCCAACCAATTAAGCTCTGGAAACACCATATATTTT
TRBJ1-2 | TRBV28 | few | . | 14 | CASRPRRGLGGYTF | TGTGCCAGCAGACCTCGACGGGGGCTCGGCGGCTACACCTTC
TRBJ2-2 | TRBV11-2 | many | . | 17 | CASSLKIAEKNTGELFF | TGTGCCAGCAGCTTGAAGATAGCGGAGAAGAACACCGGGGAGCTGTTTTTT
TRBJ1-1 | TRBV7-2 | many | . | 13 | CASSSRTAERAFF | TGTGCCAGCAGCTCGAGGACAGCCGAGCGGGCTTTCTTT
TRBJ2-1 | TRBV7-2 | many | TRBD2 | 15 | CASTTSGIGGNEQFF | TGTGCCAGCACCACTAGCGGCATCGGTGGCAATGAGCAGTTCTTC
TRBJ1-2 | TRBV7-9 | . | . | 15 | CASSLAERRNYGYTF | TGTGCCAGCAGCTTAGCTGAGCGGAGGAACTATGGCTACACCTTC
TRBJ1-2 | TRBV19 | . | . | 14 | CASWDPWSGYGYTF | TGTGCCAGCTGGGACCCCTGGTCGGGCTATGGCTACACCTTC
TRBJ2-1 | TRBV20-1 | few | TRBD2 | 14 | CSARDPGLAGEQFF | TGCAGTGCTAGAGATCCCGGACTAGCTGGCGAGCAGTTCTTC
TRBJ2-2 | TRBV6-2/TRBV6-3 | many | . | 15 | CASRYQGGDTGELFF | TGTGCCAGCAGATATCAGGGCGGGGACACCGGGGAGCTGTTTTTT
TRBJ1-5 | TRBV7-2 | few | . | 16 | CASSLVQGYSNQPQHF | TGTGCCAGCAGCTTGGTACAGGGCTATAGCAATCAGCCCCAGCATTTT
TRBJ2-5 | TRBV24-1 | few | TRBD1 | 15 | CATSPGQALQETQYF | TGTGCCACCAGCCCGGGACAGGCCCTCCAAGAGACCCAGTACTTC
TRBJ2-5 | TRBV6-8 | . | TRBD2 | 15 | CASRLTSGRQETQYF | TGTGCCAGCAGGCTGACTAGCGGGAGGCAAGAGACCCAGTACTTC
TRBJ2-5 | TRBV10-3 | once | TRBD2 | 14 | CAIRGTSGQETQYF | TGTGCCATCAGGGGGACTAGCGGGCAAGAGACCCAGTACTTC
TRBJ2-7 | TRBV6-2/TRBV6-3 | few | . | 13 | CASREGGTYEQYF | TGTGCCAGCAGAGAGGGGGGTACCTACGAGCAGTACTTC
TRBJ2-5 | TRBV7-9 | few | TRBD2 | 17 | CASSLGRGSAEGETQYF | TGTGCCAGCAGCTTAGGACGCGGGAGCGCCGAGGGAGAGACCCAGTACTTC
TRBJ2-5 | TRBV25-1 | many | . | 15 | CASSPTGRNIATQYF | TGTGCCAGCAGCCCGACCGGACGCAATATCGCGACCCAGTACTTC
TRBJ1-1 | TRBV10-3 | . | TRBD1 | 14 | CAIRDRGTDTEAFF | TGTGCCATCAGGGACAGGGGCACAGACACTGAAGCTTTCTTT
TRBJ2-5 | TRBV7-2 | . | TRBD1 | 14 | CASSPRTGALSRDF | TGTGCCAGCAGCCCAAGGACAGGCGCCCTAAGTAGGGACTTC
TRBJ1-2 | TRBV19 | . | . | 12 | CASSLRQVGYTF | TGTGCCAGTAGTTTAAGACAAGTTGGCTACACCTTC
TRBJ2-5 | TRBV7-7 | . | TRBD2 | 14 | CASSPRRETETQYF | TGTGCCAGCAGCCCGCGGCGGGAGACAGAGACCCAGTACTTC
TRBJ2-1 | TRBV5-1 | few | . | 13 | CASSLQWGDSAVF | TGCGCCAGCAGCTTGCAGTGGGGGGACTCGGCGGTCTTC
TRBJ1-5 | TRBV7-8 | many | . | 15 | CASSPSRGSNQPQHF | TGTGCCAGCAGCCCGTCGCGGGGAAGCAATCAGCCCCAGCATTTT
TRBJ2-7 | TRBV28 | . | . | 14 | CASRETGAGYEQYF | TGTGCCAGCAGAGAGACAGGAGCTGGTTACGAGCAGTACTTC
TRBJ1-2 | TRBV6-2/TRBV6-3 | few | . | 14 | CASSYTKTANGYTF | TGTGCCAGCAGTTACACCAAGACAGCGAATGGCTACACCTTC
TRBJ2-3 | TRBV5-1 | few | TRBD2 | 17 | CASSQGLAGGPEDTQYF | TGCGCCAGCAGCCAGGGACTAGCGGGAGGGCCTGAAGATACGCAGTATTTT
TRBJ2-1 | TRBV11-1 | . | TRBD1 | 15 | CASSPGGTANNEQFF | TGTGCCAGCAGCCCGGGTGGGACAGCGAACAATGAGCAGTTCTTC
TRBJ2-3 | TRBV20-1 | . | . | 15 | CSARPGAHFTDTQYF | TGCAGTGCTAGACCCGGAGCGCACTTCACAGATACGCAGTATTTT
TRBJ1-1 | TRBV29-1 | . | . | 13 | CSASQGFGTEAFF | TGCAGCGCTTCTCAGGGGTTTGGTACTGAAGCTTTCTTT
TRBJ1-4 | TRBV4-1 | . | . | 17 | CASSLRGGSNKNEKLFF | TGCGCCAGCAGCCTCAGAGGGGGGTCAAATAAAAATGAAAAACTGTTTTTT
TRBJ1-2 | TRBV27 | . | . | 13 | CASSLNAGVGYTF | TGTGCCAGCAGTTTGAACGCAGGGGTGGGCTACACCTTC
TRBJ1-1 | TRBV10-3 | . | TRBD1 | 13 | CAKSRDRNTEAFF | TGTGCCAAGTCCCGGGACAGGAACACTGAAGCTTTCTTT
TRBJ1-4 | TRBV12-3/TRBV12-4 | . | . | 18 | CASSLTLWRRQSWEKLFF | TGTGCCAGCAGTTTAACACTCTGGCGCCGACAAAGCTGGGAAAAACTGTTTTTT
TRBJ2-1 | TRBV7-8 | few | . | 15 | CASSLGDWGSNEQFF | TGTGCCAGCAGCTTAGGGGACTGGGGTTCGAATGAGCAGTTCTTC
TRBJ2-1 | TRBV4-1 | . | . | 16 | CASSQEWPSAYNEQFF | TGCGCCAGCAGCCAAGAATGGCCTAGCGCATACAATGAGCAGTTCTTC